This T cell receptor (beta chain) was profiled in a study of blood T cell repertoires in COVID-19 (dated by TCRdb to about 2020). General notes on the study: Samples from collaborators originated in the United States, Italy and Spain and spanned both the acute and convalescent phases of COVID-19. The prospective study material was composed of cDNA or gDNA derived from T cells, B-cell-depleted T cells, or PBMCs. The dataset comprised deeply sampled blood TCRbeta repertoires from subjects exposed to, actively infected with, or recovered from COVID-19. A freely available public database, intended as a resource for researchers studying the immune response to SARS-CoV-2, is where the repertoires were released. The samples were drawn from two sources: the first 160 participants of the ongoing ImmuneRACE study, and 950 to 1,500 subjects contributed by 6 global collaborators. The sample metadata nearly always contained a de-identified subject ID, COVID-19 status, age in years and sex. HLA class I and class II types, where available, came from metadata supplied by the sample provider rather than from assay-based typing.

For this clone: Its antigen is currently not known. Base qualities were left out, and no much larger clone turns up one base away.

TCRbeta CDR3 regions were amplified from genomic DNA by means of the immunoSEQ Assay, a bias-controlled multiplex PCR. The study's processing was this. Nucleated cell counts per sample were estimated from amplification of reference gene primers within the assay. To quantify the absolute abundance of each unique TCRbeta CDR3 rearrangement, sequence reads were collapsed and filtered. For each sample, productive Simpson clonality was calculated by taking the square root of Simpson's diversity index across productive rearrangements. Sourced from immuneACCESS, this table was stored by TCRdb with only in-frame sequences that have V and J called. A share of the clones is absent; for the studies checked, an unresolved V gene accounts for under half, and the remainder has no known explanation. Clone size and the V and J calls come from that table; the DNA yielded D and trimming. The sample table lists about 240,000 clones, 70% to 90% of them with a count of one. Of the sample, just under 6.5% falls within the top ten clones.

Each collaborating institution followed its own protocols to collect whole blood in K2EDTA tubes. Collaborator samples were shipped for TCRbeta analysis as frozen whole blood, isolated PBMCs, or DNA extracted from either sample type. Trimmed from V: 7 bases; trimmed from J: 8 bases; junction bases lacking a gene match: 10. Inclusive of the bounding cysteine and phenylalanine, the CDR3 is 13 residues long. Left in the record is the CDR3 DNA by itself, 39 bases read in frame from the first base. The germline V gene yields MNHEY for CDR1 and SVGAGI for CDR2. Findings and caveats that apply to the study as a whole: The amount of clinical and demographic metadata varied by source and participant and was provided uncurated.

Sequenced input: peripheral blood. This TCR came from a woman aged 55-69 years with active or convalescent COVID-19. The rearrangement combines TRBV6-5 with TRBJ1-2, and 7 junction bases match TRBD1. CDR3 loop: CASKPSGGRGYTF. The sequenced DNA: TGTGCCAGCAAGCCCTCAGGGGGAAGGGGCTACACCTTC.